This T cell receptor (beta chain) derives from a study of blood T cell repertoires in COVID-19. On the study more broadly: Acute and convalescent COVID-19 specimens originated in the United States, Italy and Spain. The cDNA or gDNA used as material had been derived from T cells, B-cell-depleted T cells, or PBMCs.

There are 15 residues in the CDR3. Germline CDR1 and CDR2: SGHRS and YFSETQ. The J segment lost 3 bases and the V segment lost 5 bases, leaving 7 bases of the junction unmatched. Libraries were prepared by immunoSEQ multiplex PCR; TCRdb keeps only in-frame clonotypes and omits some of them. The sample carries 250,000 or so clones, roughly 86% recorded once. The sequencing sample was made of peripheral blood. This receptor was identified in a woman in her fifties or sixties with acute or convalescent COVID-19. V is TRBV5-1 and J is TRBJ2-7, with 11 bases matching TRBD1. In DNA form, the CDR3 reads TGCGCCAGCAGATATACCGGGACAGGGGGCTACGAGCAGTACTTC. It yields the protein CASRYTGTGGYEQYF.